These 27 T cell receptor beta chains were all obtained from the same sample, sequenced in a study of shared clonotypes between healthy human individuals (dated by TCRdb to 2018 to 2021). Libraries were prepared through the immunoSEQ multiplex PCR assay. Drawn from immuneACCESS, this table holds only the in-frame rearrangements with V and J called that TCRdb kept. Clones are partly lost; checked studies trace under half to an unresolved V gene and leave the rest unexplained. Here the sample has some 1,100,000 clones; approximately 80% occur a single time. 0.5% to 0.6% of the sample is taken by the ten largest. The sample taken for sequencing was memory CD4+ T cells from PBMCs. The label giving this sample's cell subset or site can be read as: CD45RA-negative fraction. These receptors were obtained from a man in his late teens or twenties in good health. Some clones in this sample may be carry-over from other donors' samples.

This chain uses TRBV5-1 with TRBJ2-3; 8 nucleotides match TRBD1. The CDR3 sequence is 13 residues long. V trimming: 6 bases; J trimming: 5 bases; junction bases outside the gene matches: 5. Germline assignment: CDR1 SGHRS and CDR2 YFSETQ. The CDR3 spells CASKDREVDTQYF. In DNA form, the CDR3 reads TGCGCCAGCAAGGACAGGGAGGTAGATACGCAGTATTTT.

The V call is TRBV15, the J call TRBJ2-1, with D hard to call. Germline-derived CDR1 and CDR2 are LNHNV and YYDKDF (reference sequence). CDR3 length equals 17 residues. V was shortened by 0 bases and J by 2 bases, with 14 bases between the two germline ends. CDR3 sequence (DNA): TGTGCCACCAGCAGAGATCGAACACGATCAACCTACAATGAGCAGTTCTTC. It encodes CATSRDRTRSTYNEQFF.

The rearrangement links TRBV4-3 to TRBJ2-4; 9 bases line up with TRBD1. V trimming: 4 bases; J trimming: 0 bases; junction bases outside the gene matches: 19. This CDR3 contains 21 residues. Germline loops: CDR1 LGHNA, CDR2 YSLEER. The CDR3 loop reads CASSPDPPGQGLILAKNIQYF. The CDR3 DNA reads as TGCGCCAGCAGCCCGGATCCCCCGGGACAGGGTCTAATTTTAGCCAAAAACATTCAGTACTTC.

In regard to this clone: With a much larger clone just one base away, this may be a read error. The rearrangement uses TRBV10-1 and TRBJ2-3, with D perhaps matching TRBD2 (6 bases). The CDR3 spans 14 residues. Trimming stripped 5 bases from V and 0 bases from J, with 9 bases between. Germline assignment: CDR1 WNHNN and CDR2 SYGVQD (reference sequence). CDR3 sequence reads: CASSIGTSTDTQYF. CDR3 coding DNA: TGCGCCAGCAGTATCGGGACTAGCACAGATACGCAGTATTTT.

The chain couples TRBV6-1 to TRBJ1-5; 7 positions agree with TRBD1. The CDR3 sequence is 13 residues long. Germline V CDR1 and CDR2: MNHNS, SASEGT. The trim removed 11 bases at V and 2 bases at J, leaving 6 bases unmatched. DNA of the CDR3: TGTGCCGGGGGAGGACAGGGCAATCAGCCCCAGCATTTT. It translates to CAGGGQGNQPQHF.

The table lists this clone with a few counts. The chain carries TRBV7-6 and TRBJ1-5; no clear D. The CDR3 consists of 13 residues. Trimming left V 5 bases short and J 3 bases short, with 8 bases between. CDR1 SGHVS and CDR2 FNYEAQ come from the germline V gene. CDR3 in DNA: TGTGCCAGCAGCCCGAGCTTCAATCAGCCCCAGCATTTT. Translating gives CASSPSFNQPQHF.

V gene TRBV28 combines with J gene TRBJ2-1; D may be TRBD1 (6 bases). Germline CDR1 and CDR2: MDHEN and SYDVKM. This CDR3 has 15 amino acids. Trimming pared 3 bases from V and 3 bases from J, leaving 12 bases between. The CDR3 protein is CASSFRDTLYNEQFF. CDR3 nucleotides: TGTGCCAGCAGTTTCCGGGACACCCTCTACAATGAGCAGTTCTTC.

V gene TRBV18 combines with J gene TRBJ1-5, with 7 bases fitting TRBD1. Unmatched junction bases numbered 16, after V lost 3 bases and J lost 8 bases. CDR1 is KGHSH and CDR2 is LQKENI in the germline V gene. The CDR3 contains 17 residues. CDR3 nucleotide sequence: TGTGCCAGCTCACCCTCCGACGCTTACAGGGGAAGGGAGCCCCAGCATTTT. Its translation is CASSPSDAYRGREPQHF.

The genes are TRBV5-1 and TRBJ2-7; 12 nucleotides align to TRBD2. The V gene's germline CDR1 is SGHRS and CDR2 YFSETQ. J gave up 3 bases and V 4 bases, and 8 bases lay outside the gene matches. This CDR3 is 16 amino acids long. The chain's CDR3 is CASSLRTSGILYEQYF. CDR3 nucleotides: TGCGCCAGCAGCCTTAGGACTAGCGGGATACTCTACGAGCAGTACTTC.

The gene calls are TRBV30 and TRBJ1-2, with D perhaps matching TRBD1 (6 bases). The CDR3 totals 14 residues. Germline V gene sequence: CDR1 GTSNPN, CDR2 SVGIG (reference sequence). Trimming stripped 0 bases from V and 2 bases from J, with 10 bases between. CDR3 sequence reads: CAWSVQGQNYGYTF. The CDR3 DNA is TGTGCCTGGAGTGTACAAGGACAGAACTATGGCTACACCTTC.

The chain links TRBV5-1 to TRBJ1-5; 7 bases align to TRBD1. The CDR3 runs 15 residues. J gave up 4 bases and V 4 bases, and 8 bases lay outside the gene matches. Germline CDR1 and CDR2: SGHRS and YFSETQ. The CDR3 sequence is CASSGEGAPNQPQHF. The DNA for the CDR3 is TGCGCCAGCAGCGGGGAGGGGGCCCCTAATCAGCCCCAGCATTTT. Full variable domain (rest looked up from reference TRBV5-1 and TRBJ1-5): KAGVTQTPRYLIKTRGQQVTLSCSPISGHRSVSWYQQTPGQGLQFLFEYFSETQRNKGNFPGRFSGRQFSNSRSEMNVSTLELGDSALYLCASSGEGAPNQPQHFGDGTRLSIL.

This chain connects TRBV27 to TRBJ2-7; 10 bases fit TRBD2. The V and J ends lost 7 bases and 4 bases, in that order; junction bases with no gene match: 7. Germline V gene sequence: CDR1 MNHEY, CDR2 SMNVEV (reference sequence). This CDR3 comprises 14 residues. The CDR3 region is CASTSSGGRYEQYF. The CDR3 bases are TGTGCCAGCACCTCTAGCGGGGGACGGTACGAGCAGTACTTC.

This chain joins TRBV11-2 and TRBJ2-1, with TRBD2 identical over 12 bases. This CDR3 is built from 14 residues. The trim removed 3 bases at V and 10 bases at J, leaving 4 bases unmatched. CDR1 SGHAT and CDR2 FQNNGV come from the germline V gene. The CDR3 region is CASSFRLAGDEQFF. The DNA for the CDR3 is TGTGCCAGCAGCTTCCGACTAGCGGGGGACGAGCAGTTCTTC. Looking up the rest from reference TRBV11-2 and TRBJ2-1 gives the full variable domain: EAGVAQSPRYKIIEKRQSVAFWCNPISGHATLYWYQQILGQGPKLLIQFQNNGVVDDSQLPKDRFSAERLKGVDSTLKIQPAKLEDSAVYLCASSFRLAGDEQFFGPGTRLTVL.

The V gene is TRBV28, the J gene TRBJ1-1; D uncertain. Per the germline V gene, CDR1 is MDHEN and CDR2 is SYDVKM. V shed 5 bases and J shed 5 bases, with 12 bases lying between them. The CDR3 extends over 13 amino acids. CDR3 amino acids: CASSPNRRTEAFF. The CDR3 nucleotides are TGTGCCAGCAGTCCCAACCGGAGGACTGAAGCTTTCTTT.

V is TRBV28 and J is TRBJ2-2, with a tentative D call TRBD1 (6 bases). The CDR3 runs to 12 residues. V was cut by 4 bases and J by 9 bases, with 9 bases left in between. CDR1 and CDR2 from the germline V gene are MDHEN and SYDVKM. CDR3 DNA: TGTGCCAGCAGTTCCAGGGGTCGGGAGCTGTTTTTT. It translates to CASSSRGRELFF.

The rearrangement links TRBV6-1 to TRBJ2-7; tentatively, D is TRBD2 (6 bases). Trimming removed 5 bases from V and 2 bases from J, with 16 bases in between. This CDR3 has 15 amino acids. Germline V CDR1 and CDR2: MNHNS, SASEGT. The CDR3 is CASSPKGRRAYEQYF. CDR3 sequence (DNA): TGTGCCAGCAGTCCCAAGGGGAGGCGGGCCTACGAGCAGTACTTC.

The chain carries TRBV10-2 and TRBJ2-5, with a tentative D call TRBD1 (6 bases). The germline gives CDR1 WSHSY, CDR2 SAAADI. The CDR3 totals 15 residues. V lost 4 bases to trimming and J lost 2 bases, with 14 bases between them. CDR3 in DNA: TGCGCCAGCAGTGTCTCCCGGACAGCTCAAGAGACCCAGTACTTC. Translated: CASSVSRTAQETQYF.

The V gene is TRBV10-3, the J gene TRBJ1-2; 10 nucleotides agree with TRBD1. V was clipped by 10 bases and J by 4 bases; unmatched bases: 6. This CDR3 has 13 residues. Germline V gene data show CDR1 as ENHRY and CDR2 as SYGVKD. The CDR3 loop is CATQDRGSYGYTF. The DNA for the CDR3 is TGTGCCACGCAGGACAGGGGGTCCTATGGCTACACCTTC.

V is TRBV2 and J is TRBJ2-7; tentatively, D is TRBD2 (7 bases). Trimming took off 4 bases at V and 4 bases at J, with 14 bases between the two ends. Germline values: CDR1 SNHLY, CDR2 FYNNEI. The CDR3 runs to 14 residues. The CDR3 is CASSVGGLVYEQYF. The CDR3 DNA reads TGTGCCAGCAGTGTGGGGGGGCTAGTTTACGAGCAGTACTTC.

The CDR3, as DNA: TGTGCCAGCAGCTTCGTCCCGCCGAACACCGGGGAGCTGTTTTTT. It encodes CASSFVPPNTGELFF. The gene calls are TRBV7-9 and TRBJ2-2; no firm D call. This CDR3 spans 15 amino acids. CDR1 is SEHNR, CDR2 FQNEAQ, per germline (reference sequence). The ends were cut back, 3 bases at V and 0 bases at J, with 8 bases in the middle.

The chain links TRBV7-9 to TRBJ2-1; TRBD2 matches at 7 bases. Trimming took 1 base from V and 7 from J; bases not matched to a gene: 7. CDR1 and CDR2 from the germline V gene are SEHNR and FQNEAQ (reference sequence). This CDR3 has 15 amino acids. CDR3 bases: TGTGCCAGCAGCTTAGTTAGTGCGGGAGTGAATGAGCAGTTCTTC. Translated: CASSLVSAGVNEQFF. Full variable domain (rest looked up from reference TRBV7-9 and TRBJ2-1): DTGVSQNPRHKITKRGQNVTFRCDPISEHNRLYWYRQTLGQGPEFLTYFQNEAQLEKSRLLSDRFSAERPKGSFSTLEIQRTEQGDSAMYLCASSLVSAGVNEQFFGPGTRLTVL.

CDR3 bases: TGTGCCAGCAGCTTGGGGTCAGTAGAAGGCAATGAGCAGTTCTTC. Its translation: CASSLGSVEGNEQFF. The rearrangement uses TRBV5-6 and TRBJ2-1, with D hard to call. V gave up 0 bases and J gave up 6 bases, with 13 bases separating them. The germline V gene encodes CDR1 SGHDT and CDR2 YYEEEE. The CDR3 is 15 amino acids.

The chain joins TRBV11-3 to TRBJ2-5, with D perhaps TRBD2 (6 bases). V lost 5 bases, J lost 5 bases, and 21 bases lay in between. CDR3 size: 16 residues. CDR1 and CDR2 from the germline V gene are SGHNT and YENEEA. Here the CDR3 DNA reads TGTGCCAGCAGCCCCTCTCCCGGGACTCTAGGGGAGACCCAGTACTTC. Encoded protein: CASSPSPGTLGETQYF.

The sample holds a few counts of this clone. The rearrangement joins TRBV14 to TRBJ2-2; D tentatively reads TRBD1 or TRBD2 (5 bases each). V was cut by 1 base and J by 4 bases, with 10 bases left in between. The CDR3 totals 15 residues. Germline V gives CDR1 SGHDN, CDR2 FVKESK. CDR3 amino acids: CASSQAQGVTGELFF. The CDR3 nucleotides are TGTGCCAGCAGCCAAGCCCAGGGAGTCACCGGGGAGCTGTTTTTT.

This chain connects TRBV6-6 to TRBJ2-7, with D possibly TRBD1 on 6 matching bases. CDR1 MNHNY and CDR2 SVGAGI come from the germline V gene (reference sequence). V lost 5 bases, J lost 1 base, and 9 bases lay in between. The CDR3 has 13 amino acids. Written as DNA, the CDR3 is TGTGCCAGCAGTGTGGACAGTTCCTACGAGCAGTACTTC. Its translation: CASSVDSSYEQYF.

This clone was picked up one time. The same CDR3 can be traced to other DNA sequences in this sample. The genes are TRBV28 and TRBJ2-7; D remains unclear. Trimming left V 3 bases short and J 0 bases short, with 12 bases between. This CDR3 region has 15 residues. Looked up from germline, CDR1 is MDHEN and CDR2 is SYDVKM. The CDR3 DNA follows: TGTGCCAGCAGTTTCGGCCAGGCGAGCTCCTACGAGCAGTACTTC. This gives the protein CASSFGQASSYEQYF.

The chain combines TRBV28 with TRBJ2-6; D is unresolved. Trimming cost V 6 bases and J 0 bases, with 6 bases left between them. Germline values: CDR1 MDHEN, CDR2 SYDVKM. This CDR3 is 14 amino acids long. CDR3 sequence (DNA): TGTGCCAGCAGCGTCAGCTCTGGGGCCAACGTCCTGACTTTC. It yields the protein CASSVSSGANVLTF. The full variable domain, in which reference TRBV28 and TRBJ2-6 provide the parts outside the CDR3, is DVKVTQSSRYLVKRTGEKVFLECVQDMDHENMFWYRQDPGLGLRLIYFSYDVKMKEKGDIPEGYSVSREKKERFSLILESASTNQTSMYLCASSVSSGANVLTFGAGSRLTVL.